Listed below are T cell receptor beta chains from one sample, sequenced in a study of blood T cells in healthy people across ages. Each CDR3 protein is one row after TCRdb ran MiXCR on the 5' RACE reads. The sample has almost 550,000 distinct CDR3 sequences; under 30% are singletons. These same data were also listed under a study on T cells of mothers and their children.

The sequenced sample consisted of blood. The receptor set was obtained from a boy between 10 and 17 years old in good health. Both conserved end residues are part of each CDR3. A D gene is named only where the DNA matches it firmly. Part of the rows lack a size; the others show once, few, many or a class for expanded clones.

>-|TRBD1|TRBJ2-1|TRBV28
TGTGCCAGCAGTCTAACAGGGGCCCTCTTCGTGGGCGATGAGCAGTTCTTC
CASSLTGALFVGDEQFF
>-|TRBD1|TRBJ2-7|TRBV28
TGTGCCAGCAGTCCCATGGCCGGGACAGGGAGCCACGAGCAGTACTTC
CASSPMAGTGSHEQYF
>-|-|TRBJ2-1|TRBV2
TGTGCCAGCAGTGAAGCTAGTTCCAGCGTCTATGAGCAGTTCTTC
CASSEASSSVYEQFF
>few|TRBD1|TRBJ2-2|TRBV7-9
TGTGCCAGCCCCGAGGACAGGGAGAACACCGGGGAGCTGTTTTTT
CASPEDRENTGELFF
>-|-|TRBJ2-5|TRBV2
TGTGCCAGTGAAGAACTCCAAGAGACCCAGTACTTC
CASEELQETQYF
>-|-|TRBJ1-1|TRBV11-2
TGTGCCAGCAGCTTATTACTGTCGGGGGAGTGGCGCACTGAAGCTTTCTTT
CASSLLLSGEWRTEAFF
>few|TRBD2|TRBJ2-1|TRBV7-9
TGTGCCAGCAGCTTCGGGACTAGTAACGACAATGAGCAGTTCTTC
CASSFGTSNDNEQFF
>few|-|TRBJ2-7|TRBV29-1
TGCAGCGTTGAATCCGGCATTTCCTACGAGCAGTACTTC
CSVESGISYEQYF
>-|-|TRBJ1-2|TRBV7-8
TGTGCCAGCAGCTTCGAACAGGGTGTTGGGGCGTATGGCTACACCTTC
CASSFEQGVGAYGYTF
>-|-|TRBJ1-1|TRBV10-2
TGCGCCAGCAGTGAGTCAAAAATTTCGACTGAAGCTTTCTTT
CASSESKISTEAFF
>-|-|TRBJ2-7|TRBV6-5
TGTGCCAGCTACTCCCAGGGAGAGCAGTACTTC
CASYSQGEQYF
>-|-|TRBJ2-4|TRBV20-1
TGCAGTGCTAGAGAAATGGTTTCGGTTTCCGGGCGGTACATTCAGTACTTC
CSAREMVSVSGRYIQYF
>-|TRBD2|TRBJ2-6|TRBV27
TGTGCCAGCAGTATGCGGACTAGCGGGCTTGGGGCCAACGTCCTGACTTTC
CASSMRTSGLGANVLTF
>-|-|TRBJ2-2|TRBV6-6
TGTGCCAGCAGTTACTCGACCGGGGAGCTGTTTTTT
CASSYSTGELFF
>few|TRBD2|TRBJ2-3|TRBV27
TGTGCCAGCAGTTCGATAACTAGCGGGATTCGGGCAGATACGCAGTATTTT
CASSSITSGIRADTQYF
>once|-|TRBJ2-2|TRBV5-1
TGCGCCAGCAGCTTGGACGGGCCCAACACGGGGGAGCTGTTTTTT
CASSLDGPNTGELFF
>few|TRBD2|TRBJ2-1|TRBV7-9
TGTGCCAGCAGCTTATTACTAGCGGGAGAGGACAATGAGCAGTTCTTC
CASSLLLAGEDNEQFF
>few|TRBD2|TRBJ2-1|TRBV4-1
TGCGCCAGCAGCACTAGCGGGAGTTCGGGGAATGAGCAGTTCTTC
CASSTSGSSGNEQFF
>few|TRBD1|TRBJ2-7|TRBV25-1
TGTGCCAGCAGTGAATATAGGACAGGGGGGGACGAGCAGTACTTC
CASSEYRTGGDEQYF
>-|-|TRBJ1-3|TRBV4-3
TGCGCCAGCAGCCGAACGGCAAACCACAGGGCGACGGGAAACACCATATATTTT
CASSRTANHRATGNTIYF
>-|TRBD1|TRBJ2-1|TRBV7-9
TGTGCCACCCTGGAAACAGGGGTTTCTTTCAATGAGCAGTTCTTC
CATLETGVSFNEQFF
>few|-|TRBJ2-3|TRBV9
TGTGCCAGCAGCGGGGGTCACCGCACAGATACGCAGTATTTT
CASSGGHRTDTQYF
>-|TRBD2|TRBJ2-5|TRBV6-1
TGTGCCAGCAGGGGACTAGCGGGGGGCGGAGAGACCCAGTACTTC
CASRGLAGGGETQYF
>few|TRBD2|TRBJ2-5|TRBV2
TGTGCCAGCAGTGAGGGACTAGCGGGGGTGTACCCGGGAGAGACCCAGTACTTC
CASSEGLAGVYPGETQYF
>few|TRBD1|TRBJ1-4|TRBV4-2
TGTGCCAGCAGCCAAGAGGGAGGGGGGACAGGGTTTGAAAAACTGTTTTTT
CASSQEGGGTGFEKLFF
>-|-|TRBJ1-2|TRBV5-1
TGCGCCAGCAGCTCCGGACGGCCTAACTATGGCTACACCTTC
CASSSGRPNYGYTF
>-|TRBD2|TRBJ2-7|TRBV6-2/TRBV6-3
TGTGCCAGCAGTACCCGGACTAGCGGATACGAGCAGTACTTC
CASSTRTSGYEQYF
>few|-|TRBJ2-5|TRBV6-1
TGTGCCGTCGGGACCCCCGGGGAGACCCAGTACTTC
CAVGTPGETQYF
>few|-|TRBJ2-5|TRBV27
TGTGCCAGCAGTTTAACACCCATGACTACAACCCAAGAGACCCAGTACTTC
CASSLTPMTTTQETQYF
>few|-|TRBJ1-2|TRBV3-1
TGTGCCAGCAGCCCAGTCAGGGTAGCTAACTATGGCTACACCTTC
CASSPVRVANYGYTF
>-|-|TRBJ1-2|TRBV28
TGTGCCAGCACCGAAGACTTTAACTATGGCTACACCTTC
CASTEDFNYGYTF
>-|TRBD1|TRBJ1-6|TRBV19
TGTGCCACCCAGGACAGGGTGTGGGATAATTCACCCCTCCACTTT
CATQDRVWDNSPLHF
>few|TRBD1|TRBJ2-7|TRBV28
TGTGCCAGCACACAGGGGGCCTACGAGCAGTACTTC
CASTQGAYEQYF
>-|-|TRBJ1-4|TRBV7-9
TGTGCCAGCGCTCAACCCCCCGGGGGGTCTTTCGAAAAACTGTTTTTT
CASAQPPGGSFEKLFF
>-|-|TRBJ2-1|TRBV27
TGTGCCAGCACCCTGTATCAGGGAGGCTACAATGAGCAGTTCTTC
CASTLYQGGYNEQFF
>many|-|TRBJ2-5|TRBV29-1
TGCAGCGTTCGCGCTAGGGACCAAGAGACCCAGTACTTC
CSVRARDQETQYF
>once|TRBD2|TRBJ2-1|TRBV11-2
TGTGCCAGCAGCTCCCGGACTAGCGGGAGGGGGTCCTACAATGAGCAGTTCTTC
CASSSRTSGRGSYNEQFF
>many|-|TRBJ2-5|TRBV11-2
TGTGCCAGCAGCTTAGGTTCGGGGGGCGGCGAGACCCAGTACTTC
CASSLGSGGGETQYF
>-|-|TRBJ2-5|TRBV12-3/TRBV12-4
TGTGCCAGCAGCAACAGGGTAGAGACCCAGTACTTC
CASSNRVETQYF
>few|TRBD1|TRBJ1-1|TRBV19
TGTGCCAGTAGTATGGGGACAGTGAACACTGAAGCTTTCTTT
CASSMGTVNTEAFF
>-|TRBD1|TRBJ1-5|TRBV6-6
TGTGCCAGTACCGACAGGGCCGTGTATAGCAATCAGCCCCAGCATTTT
CASTDRAVYSNQPQHF
>few|-|TRBJ2-5|TRBV4-3
TGCGCCAGCAGCCAAGATCTTCCTAGCCAAGAGACCCAGTACTTC
CASSQDLPSQETQYF
>few|TRBD1|TRBJ1-5|TRBV20-1
TGCAGTGCTGTCTGGGACAGGGGTCGCAATCAGCCCCAGCATTTT
CSAVWDRGRNQPQHF
>few|-|TRBJ2-7|TRBV3-1
TGTGCCAGCAGCCAAGATGTGGATGGCGGTTACGAGCAGTACTTC
CASSQDVDGGYEQYF
>-|-|TRBJ2-7|TRBV7-2
TGTGCCAGCAGCTCCCAGGGCATCCTACCCTACGAGCAGTACTTC
CASSSQGILPYEQYF
>many|TRBD1|TRBJ1-4|TRBV28
TGTGCCAGCAGATCGGGACAGTCTAATGAAAAACTGTTTTTT
CASRSGQSNEKLFF
>few|-|TRBJ2-1|TRBV28
TGTGCCAGCAGCCCGGGTTTCTACAATGAGCAGTTCTTC
CASSPGFYNEQFF
>few|-|TRBJ2-7|TRBV27
TGTGCCAGCAGTGCTGTTGGCAGGTCCTACGAGCAGTACTTC
CASSAVGRSYEQYF
>many|-|TRBJ2-4|TRBV2
TGTGCCAGCAGGACGGGACTAGCCAAAAACATTCAGTACTTC
CASRTGLAKNIQYF
>-|-|TRBJ2-2|TRBV11-3
TGTGCCAGCAGCGAATACGGAAAGGGCGGGGAGCTGTTTTTT
CASSEYGKGGELFF
>-|-|TRBJ1-5|TRBV7-2
TGTGCCAGCAGCACACCAGGGTTCGGCCAGCCCCAGCATTTT
CASSTPGFGQPQHF
>-|-|TRBJ2-1|TRBV27
TGTGCCAGCAGTTCCGCACAGACGGAATACAATGAGCAGTTCTTC
CASSSAQTEYNEQFF
>few|TRBD2|TRBJ2-1|TRBV4-1
TGCGCCAGCAGCCAAGTGCTCGAGCGGGAGAGCGGTCAGTTCTTC
CASSQVLERESGQFF
>-|-|TRBJ2-1|TRBV3-1
TGTGCCAGCAGCCAAGTTTCTAGCTCCTACAATGAGCAGTTCTTC
CASSQVSSSYNEQFF
>-|-|TRBJ1-4|TRBV28
TGTGCCAGCAGTTTAATGGAAAAACTGTTTTTT
CASSLMEKLFF